This T cell receptor (beta chain) was sequenced in a study of blood T cell repertoires in COVID-19. Study overall: Sites in the United States, Italy and Spain provided acute and convalescent COVID-19 samples.

Measured with immunoSEQ multiplex PCR; TCRdb has only the in-frame clones, and not every one. This table has about 240,000 clones, around nine tenths appearing once. Participants were aged about 18 to 100 years from about two dozen US areas. Membership in each cohort depended on participant-reported clinical history. Before being deemed recovered, Cohort 3 donors had two negative PCRs, clearance, or symptom resolution. The CDR3 contains 16 residues. Sequenced sample: PBMCs or T cells enriched from blood (not recorded which). The sequence was obtained from a woman under 40 who had recovered from COVID-19. The V call is TRBV21-1, the J call TRBJ2-2; no DNA check was done on the table's D call, TRBD1. TRBV21-1 is recorded as a pseudogene. CDR3 bases: TGTGCCAGCAGCAAAGAGATAGGGGGAAACACCGGGGAGCTGTTTTTT. Amino acids: CASSKEIGGNTGELFF.